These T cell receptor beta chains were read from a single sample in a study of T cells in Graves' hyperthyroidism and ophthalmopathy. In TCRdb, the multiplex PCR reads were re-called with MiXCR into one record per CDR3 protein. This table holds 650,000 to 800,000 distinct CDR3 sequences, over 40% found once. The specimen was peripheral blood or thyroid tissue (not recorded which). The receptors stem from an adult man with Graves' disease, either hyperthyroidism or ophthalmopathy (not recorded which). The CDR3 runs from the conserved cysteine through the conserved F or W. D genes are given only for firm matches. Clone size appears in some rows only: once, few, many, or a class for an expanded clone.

CDR3 DNA: TGTGCCAGCGAGACAGGGGGCAACAATCAGCCCCAGCATTTT; CDR3 protein: CASETGGNNQPQHF; V gene: TRBV2; clone size: many; D gene: TRBD1; J gene: TRBJ1-5
CDR3 DNA: TGTGCCAGCAGCACAGAATGGGGGGCCCTCCACTTT; CDR3 protein: CASSTEWGALHF; V gene: TRBV7-2; clone size: NA; D gene: NA; J gene: TRBJ1-6
CDR3 DNA: TGCGCCAGCAGCTCCGAAAGCGGGAGGGCCACCGGGGAGCTGTTTTTT; CDR3 protein: CASSSESGRATGELFF; V gene: TRBV5-1; clone size: NA; D gene: TRBD2; J gene: TRBJ2-2
CDR3 DNA: TGTGCCACCAGCAGGGGAGGAACTAGCACAGATACGCAGTATTTT; CDR3 protein: CATSRGGTSTDTQYF; V gene: TRBV15; clone size: NA; D gene: NA; J gene: TRBJ2-3
CDR3 DNA: TGTGCCAGCAGTTTATCTGGGACGTTTAATGAAAAACTGTTTTTT; CDR3 protein: CASSLSGTFNEKLFF; V gene: TRBV2; clone size: few; D gene: NA; J gene: TRBJ1-4
CDR3 DNA: TGTGCCAGCAGCGGACAGGGGGCGGAAGCCGGGGAGCTGTTTTTT; CDR3 protein: CASSGQGAEAGELFF; V gene: TRBV9; clone size: NA; D gene: TRBD1; J gene: TRBJ2-2
CDR3 DNA: TGTGCCAGCAGCGGGACAGCGATGTACACTGAAGCTTTCTTT; CDR3 protein: CASSGTAMYTEAFF; V gene: TRBV7-2; clone size: NA; D gene: TRBD1; J gene: TRBJ1-1
CDR3 DNA: TGCAGTGCTAGCCACACTGGAGCTTTCTTT; CDR3 protein: CSASHTGAFF; V gene: TRBV20-1; clone size: NA; D gene: NA; J gene: TRBJ1-1
CDR3 DNA: TGTGCCACCGGACAGGCGCGGGGCAACTATGGCTACACCTTC; CDR3 protein: CATGQARGNYGYTF; V gene: TRBV24-1; clone size: NA; D gene: TRBD1; J gene: TRBJ1-2
CDR3 DNA: TGTGCCAGCAGTGAATTTGGAGGCTCTGGAAACACCATATATTTT; CDR3 protein: CASSEFGGSGNTIYF; V gene: TRBV25-1; clone size: many; D gene: NA; J gene: TRBJ1-3
CDR3 DNA: TGTGCCAGCAGTGAGACAGGGGATTCACCCCTCCACTTT; CDR3 protein: CASSETGDSPLHF; V gene: TRBV25-1; clone size: medium-sized; D gene: TRBD1; J gene: TRBJ1-6
CDR3 DNA: TGTGCCAGCAGCACCAGCGCGGGAAATCAGCCCCAGTACTTC; CDR3 protein: CASSTSAGNQPQYF; V gene: TRBV7-9; clone size: NA; D gene: NA; J gene: TRBJ2-5
CDR3 DNA: TGTGCCAGCAGCTTACCGCAGGAAGACAGCCAAGTATCCTATGGCTACACCTTC; CDR3 protein: CASSLPQEDSQVSYGYTF; V gene: TRBV7-3; clone size: NA; D gene: NA; J gene: TRBJ1-2
CDR3 DNA: TGTGCCATCAGTGAGTCGCCCCAGTGGAATAATTCACCCCTCCACTTT; CDR3 protein: CAISESPQWNNSPLHF; V gene: TRBV10-3; clone size: NA; D gene: NA; J gene: TRBJ1-6
CDR3 DNA: TGCGCCAGCAGCAAGGGGGGGAGCTCTGGGGCCAACGTCCTGACTTTC; CDR3 protein: CASSKGGSSGANVLTF; V gene: TRBV5-1; clone size: few; D gene: NA; J gene: TRBJ2-6
CDR3 DNA: TGTGCCAGTAGTATGCGGGCTGCTGGGGCCAACGTCCTGACTTTC; CDR3 protein: CASSMRAAGANVLTF; V gene: TRBV19; clone size: NA; D gene: NA; J gene: TRBJ2-6
CDR3 DNA: TGTGCCATCAGGGAGGACAGGGGGTCGAATGAGCAGTTCTTC; CDR3 protein: CAIREDRGSNEQFF; V gene: TRBV10-3; clone size: NA; D gene: TRBD1; J gene: TRBJ2-1
CDR3 DNA: TGTGCCATCAGTGAGTCAGGGGCCGGGAATTCACCCCTCCACTTT; CDR3 protein: CAISESGAGNSPLHF; V gene: TRBV10-3; clone size: many; D gene: NA; J gene: TRBJ1-6
CDR3 DNA: TGTGCCAGCAGCTTTGCAGGGTACCTGCGATACGAGCAGTACTTC; CDR3 protein: CASSFAGYLRYEQYF; V gene: TRBV7-9; clone size: NA; D gene: NA; J gene: TRBJ2-7
CDR3 DNA: TGCAATGCTAGCCGGGACAGCCGAAACTCTGGAAACACCATATATTTT; CDR3 protein: CNASRDSRNSGNTIYF; V gene: TRBV20-1; clone size: NA; D gene: TRBD1; J gene: TRBJ1-3
CDR3 DNA: TGTGCTGCAGGGGGCGGGGACCTGGGGTCGCAGTACTTC; CDR3 protein: CAAGGGDLGSQYF; V gene: TRBV24-1; clone size: NA; D gene: TRBD1; J gene: TRBJ2-7
CDR3 DNA: TGTGCCAGTAGTATAGGCCGGAGCGGGACCTACACCGGGGAGCTGTTTTTT; CDR3 protein: CASSIGRSGTYTGELFF; V gene: TRBV19; clone size: few; D gene: TRBD2; J gene: TRBJ2-2
CDR3 DNA: TGTGCCAGCAGCCAAGATTGGCAGAACACTGAAGCTTTCTTT; CDR3 protein: CASSQDWQNTEAFF; V gene: TRBV7-3; clone size: once; D gene: NA; J gene: TRBJ1-1
CDR3 DNA: TGCGCCAGCAGTCCTTCGGGGGCAGCTGGAAACACCATATATTTT; CDR3 protein: CASSPSGAAGNTIYF; V gene: TRBV5-1; clone size: NA; D gene: NA; J gene: TRBJ1-3
CDR3 DNA: TGTGCCAGCAGCCGATTCGGGGACAGCGAGCAGTACTTC; CDR3 protein: CASSRFGDSEQYF; V gene: TRBV7-9; clone size: NA; D gene: TRBD1; J gene: TRBJ2-7
CDR3 DNA: TGTGCCAGCAGCCAAGATCGCAGCTTCAATCAGCCCCAGCATTTT; CDR3 protein: CASSQDRSFNQPQHF; V gene: TRBV7-2; clone size: NA; D gene: NA; J gene: TRBJ1-5
CDR3 DNA: TGCAGCCTACGCCGAGGGGCTTCGGAGGAGACCCAGTACTTC; CDR3 protein: CSLRRGASEETQYF; V gene: TRBV29-1; clone size: NA; D gene: NA; J gene: TRBJ2-5
CDR3 DNA: TGTGCCAGCGACAGGGACGGCAATCAGCCCCAGTACTTC; CDR3 protein: CASDRDGNQPQYF; V gene: TRBV2; clone size: once; D gene: TRBD1; J gene: TRBJ2-5
CDR3 DNA: TGTGCCAGTAGTATACAGGGTTTCGGTCAGCCCCAGCATTTT; CDR3 protein: CASSIQGFGQPQHF; V gene: TRBV24-1; clone size: NA; D gene: NA; J gene: TRBJ1-5
CDR3 DNA: TGCAGCGTGGCGGAAAACTCCTACGAGCAGTACTTC; CDR3 protein: CSVAENSYEQYF; V gene: TRBV29-1; clone size: NA; D gene: NA; J gene: TRBJ2-7
CDR3 DNA: TGTGCCAGCGGTTCAGGGGAGGAGACCCAGTACTTC; CDR3 protein: CASGSGEETQYF; V gene: TRBV6-2/TRBV6-3; clone size: few; D gene: NA; J gene: TRBJ2-5
CDR3 DNA: TGTGCCAGCAACAACGAAGGGGGCGCCGTCTATGGCTACACCTTC; CDR3 protein: CASNNEGGAVYGYTF; V gene: TRBV6-5; clone size: NA; D gene: TRBD1; J gene: TRBJ1-2